Listed here are 31 T cell receptor beta chains from one sample, sequenced in a study of OX40 agonist ivuxolimab in advanced cancers. The assay was immunoSEQ multiplex PCR, and TCRdb's table has in-frame clones only and misses some. The sample consists of just under 55,000 clones, roughly three quarters of them appearing once. The sample in question was CD4+ or CD8+ T cells sorted from blood, obtained in a trial of the OX40 agonist ivuxolimab. These receptors came from an adult with an advanced solid tumor such as melanoma, head and neck, liver or kidney cancer.

The gene calls are TRBV6-5 and TRBJ2-7, with TRBD1 matching 10 bases. V trimming: 2 bases; J trimming: 3 bases; junction bases outside the gene matches: 1. CDR1 and CDR2 from the germline V gene are MNHEY and SVGAGI. The CDR3 has 14 residues. The chain's CDR3 is CASSYRDRGYEQYF. The CDR3 DNA sequence: TGTGCCAGCAGTTACCGGGACAGGGGCTACGAGCAGTACTTC.

The chain carries TRBV7-2 and TRBJ2-5, with 9 bases aligning to TRBD2. V was pared by 1 base and J by 8 bases, with 14 bases of the junction left unmatched. Germline V CDR1 and CDR2: SGHTA, FQGNSA. The CDR3 totals 17 residues. DNA of the CDR3: TGTGCCAGCAGCTTAGTTCGCAATAGCGGGGGCCCAGGAACCCAGTACTTC. This codes for CASSLVRNSGGPGTQYF.

The V gene is TRBV10-3, the J gene TRBJ1-5, with D unresolved. Per the germline V gene, CDR1 is ENHRY and CDR2 is SYGVKD. The CDR3 consists of 12 residues. Trimming shortened V by 3 bases and J by 4 bases, and 4 bases separated the two germline ends. CDR3 sequence: CAISDNNQPQHF. CDR3 nucleotide sequence: TGTGCCATCAGTGACAATAATCAGCCCCAGCATTTT.

The J gene is TRBJ2-7, the V gene TRBV19, with D tentatively TRBD2 (6 bases). In germline, CDR1 is LNHDA, CDR2 SQIVND (reference sequence). CDR3 size: 14 residues. Between the trimmed V and J ends, which lost 3 bases and 2 bases, there was a span of 11 bases. CDR3 in amino acids: CASSISSGAYEQYF. The DNA of the CDR3 is TGTGCCAGTAGTATTTCGTCGGGAGCCTACGAGCAGTACTTC.

CDR3 sequence reads: CASTDRGTQKGTEAFF. Here the CDR3 DNA reads TGTGCCAGCACCGACCGCGGGACACAAAAGGGCACTGAAGCTTTCTTT. This chain links TRBV2 with TRBJ1-1; tentative D call: TRBD1 (6 bases). This CDR3 is 16 amino acids long. The V and J ends lost 7 bases and 4 bases respectively, with 22 bases between them. Germline V gene data show CDR1 as SNHLY and CDR2 as FYNNEI.

DNA of the CDR3: TGTGCCAGCAGCCCCCGGACAGGGCAAAACAATGAGCAGTTCTTC. Translation: CASSPRTGQNNEQFF. This chain links TRBV11-2 with TRBJ2-1, with 8 nucleotides matching TRBD1. Unmatched junction bases numbered 8, after V lost 5 bases and J lost 5 bases. Germline loops: CDR1 SGHAT, CDR2 FQNNGV. The CDR3 totals 15 residues. The entire variable domain, with the rest obtained from reference TRBV11-2 and TRBJ2-1, is as follows: EAGVAQSPRYKIIEKRQSVAFWCNPISGHATLYWYQQILGQGPKLLIQFQNNGVVDDSQLPKDRFSAERLKGVDSTLKIQPAKLEDSAVYLCASSPRTGQNNEQFFGPGTRLTVL.

V is TRBV7-6 and J is TRBJ1-1; D is unresolved. This CDR3 has 14 residues. V lost 2 bases to trimming and J lost 3 bases, with 10 bases between them. CDR1 SGHVS and CDR2 FNYEAQ come from the germline V gene. CDR3 region: CASSLNGKDTEAFF. The CDR3 bases are TGTGCCAGCAGCTTAAATGGGAAGGACACTGAAGCTTTCTTT.

This chain joins TRBV28 and TRBJ2-1, with 14 bases identical to TRBD2. There are 16 residues in the CDR3. J lost 10 bases, V lost 6 bases, and 11 bases had no gene match. Per the germline V gene, CDR1 is MDHEN and CDR2 is SYDVKM. In DNA form, the CDR3 reads TGTGCCAGCAGGGAATCGGGACTAGCGGGAGTCGGCGAGCAGTTCTTC. Its translation: CASRESGLAGVGEQFF.

CDR3 residues: CASSPDSSNQPQHF. CDR3 DNA sequence: TGTGCCAGCAGCCCGGACAGTAGCAATCAGCCCCAGCATTTT. The V call is TRBV7-2, the J call TRBJ1-5, with a possible D match to TRBD1 (6 bases). Germline CDR1 and CDR2: SGHTA and FQGNSA. The CDR3 totals 14 residues. The V end was cut by 5 bases, the J end by 0 bases, with 8 bases between.

This clone was seen a few times. CDR3 sequence reads: CASGYVGVGGYTF. The CDR3 nucleotides read TGTGCCAGCGGATACGTGGGGGTCGGCGGCTACACCTTC. V usage is TRBV7-2 and J usage is TRBJ1-2; perhaps TRBD1 as D (5 bases). The germline V gene encodes CDR1 SGHTA and CDR2 FQGNSA. The CDR3 totals 13 residues. V dropped 8 bases and J dropped 8 bases, with 18 bases sitting between them. Full variable domain (rest looked up from reference TRBV7-2 and TRBJ1-2): GAGVSQSPSNKVTEKGKDVELRCDPISGHTALYWYRQSLGQGLEFLIYFQGNSAPDKSGLPSDRFSAERTGGSVSTLTIQRTQQEDSAVYLCASGYVGVGGYTFGSGTRLTVV.

This rearrangement joins TRBV5-1 to TRBJ1-4, with D possibly matching TRBD1 (5 bases). V was clipped by 4 bases and J by 6 bases, with 13 bases between them. This CDR3 has 14 amino acids. Germline CDR1 reads SGHRS; CDR2 reads YFSETQ. The CDR3 DNA sequence: TGCGCCAGCAGCCCGACAGCCACTTATGAAAAACTGTTTTTT. Protein: CASSPTATYEKLFF.

The rearrangement uses TRBV5-3 and TRBJ2-1; D might be TRBD2 (6 bases). TRBV5-3 is filed as an ORF, its function uncertain. The CDR3 has 17 residues. The V and J ends lost 0 bases and 1 base respectively, with 14 bases between them. This chain's CDR3 is CARSLAGGIGSYNEQFF. CDR3 in DNA: TGTGCCAGAAGCTTGGCAGGCGGGATCGGGTCCTACAATGAGCAGTTCTTC.

This sequence joins TRBV11-2 and TRBJ2-1; maybe TRBD2 (5 bases). Germline-derived CDR1 and CDR2 are SGHAT and FQNNGV. V was shortened by 5 bases and J by 8 bases, with 7 bases between the two germline ends. The CDR3 contains 11 residues. The CDR3 region has the DNA TGTGCCAGCAGCCCGGGGTATGAGCAGTTCTTC. Encoded protein: CASSPGYEQFF.

J is TRBJ1-1 and V is TRBV5-4; 8 bases match TRBD1. This CDR3 has 15 amino acids. V dropped 4 bases and J dropped 0; count of bases not matched to a gene: 5. The germline gives CDR1 SGHNT, CDR2 YYREEE (reference sequence). The CDR3 protein is CASSAQGVLNTEAFF. The DNA of the CDR3 is TGTGCCAGCAGCGCACAGGGGGTCCTGAACACTGAAGCTTTCTTT.

CDR3 bases: TGCGCCAGCAGTGAGTCGAACAGGCCCCAAGAGACCCAGTACTTC. Translation gives CASSESNRPQETQYF. The chain recombines TRBV10-1 with TRBJ2-5; TRBD1 is a possible D gene (5 bases). The V gene lost 0 bases and the J gene lost 1 base, with 9 bases spanning the gap. This CDR3 region has 15 residues. CDR1 is WNHNN, CDR2 SYGVQD, per germline (reference sequence).

J is TRBJ1-1 and V is TRBV18; D is unresolved. This CDR3 comprises 13 residues. Trimming shortened V by 6 bases and J by 1 base, and 9 bases separated the two germline ends. Germline loops: CDR1 KGHSH, CDR2 LQKENI. The CDR3 sequence is CASSLTENTEAFF. CDR3 DNA: TGTGCCAGCTCCCTAACAGAGAACACTGAAGCTTTCTTT.

This clone was detected only a few times. The rearrangement joins TRBV28 to TRBJ1-4; tentative D call: TRBD1 (5 bases). Trimming left V 3 bases short and J 4 bases short, with 12 bases between. Per germline, CDR1 MDHEN and CDR2 SYDVKM. This CDR3 has 15 amino acids. The CDR3 bases are TGTGCCAGCAGTTTGGCCGGACAAGTTAATGAAAAACTGTTTTTT. As protein: CASSLAGQVNEKLFF.

Here the CDR3 DNA reads TGCGCCAGCAGCTTGGGGACAGGGAATCAGCCCCAGCATTTT. Its translation: CASSLGTGNQPQHF. The chain employs TRBV5-1 and TRBJ1-5, with 8 bases lining up with TRBD1. Germline CDR1 reads SGHRS; CDR2 reads YFSETQ. There are 14 residues in the CDR3. Trimming cost V 0 bases and J 4 bases; bases outside gene matches: 0.

Here the CDR3 reads CASSYSRDRGADTQYF. As DNA, the CDR3 is TGTGCCAGCAGTTACTCTCGGGACAGGGGAGCGGATACGCAGTATTTT. This rearrangement joins TRBV6-5 to TRBJ2-3; 10 bases line up with TRBD1. CDR3 size: 16 residues. V shed 0 bases, J shed 6 bases, and the junction held 6 bases outside the gene matches. CDR1 is MNHEY, CDR2 SVGAGI, per germline.

The CDR3 protein is CASKAGGIRAFF. CDR3 nucleotide sequence: TGTGCCAGTAAAGCAGGGGGCATTCGAGCTTTCTTT. The rearrangement links TRBV19 to TRBJ1-1; TRBD1 aligns across 8 bases. The CDR3 totals 12 residues. V was clipped by 7 bases and J by 10 bases; unmatched bases: 8. CDR1 is LNHDA and CDR2 is SQIVND in the germline V gene (reference sequence).

The chain is built from TRBV7-9 and TRBJ1-2; D remains ambiguous. Germline values: CDR1 SEHNR, CDR2 FQNEAQ (reference sequence). Trimming removed 1 base at V and 1 base at J, with 7 bases between. CDR3 size: 14 residues. The CDR3 coding sequence is TGTGCCAGCAGCTTAGGGGCAAGTAACTATGGCTACACCTTC. It encodes CASSLGASNYGYTF.

The V call is TRBV7-2, the J call TRBJ1-2, with TRBD1 matching over 7 bases. V trimming: 8 bases; J trimming: 7 bases; junction bases outside the gene matches: 10. The CDR3 has 13 amino acids. Germline V CDR1 and CDR2: SGHTA, FQGNSA. CDR3 amino acids: CASLRQGNSGYTF. The CDR3 bases are TGTGCCAGCCTGAGACAGGGTAATAGTGGCTACACCTTC.

The J gene is TRBJ2-5, the V gene TRBV30; TRBD2 agrees at 13 bases. Germline trimming cut 2 bases from V and 4 bases from J; bases unmatched to any gene: 7. This CDR3 spans 16 amino acids. The germline V gene has CDR1 GTSNPN and CDR2 SVGIG (reference sequence). The CDR3 is CAWSRGLAGVGETQYF. CDR3 sequence (DNA): TGTGCCTGGAGTCGTGGACTAGCGGGAGTGGGAGAGACCCAGTACTTC.

The chain combines TRBV18 with TRBJ2-1, with D tentatively TRBD2 (6 bases). CDR1 is KGHSH, CDR2 LQKENI, per germline. This CDR3 contains 16 residues. Trimming took off 2 bases at V and 6 bases at J, with 17 bases between the two ends. This chain's CDR3 is CASSPRGGMARNEQFF. In DNA form, the CDR3 reads TGTGCCAGCTCACCAAGGGGCGGGATGGCCCGCAATGAGCAGTTCTTC.

J is TRBJ2-7 and V is TRBV6-5; D might be TRBD1 or TRBD2, each matching 5 bases. Trimming took off 6 bases at V and 2 bases at J, with 14 bases between the two ends. The CDR3 has 14 amino acids. Germline lookup yields CDR1 MNHEY and CDR2 SVGAGI. In DNA, the CDR3 is TGTGCCAGCAGCCACCGGGACGGACCCTACGAGCAGTACTTC. Translated, it gives CASSHRDGPYEQYF.

There are a few counts of this clone. This chain uses TRBV7-9 with TRBJ1-2; 7 nucleotides align to TRBD1. V shed 5 bases, J shed 0 bases, and the junction held 9 bases outside the gene matches. CDR3 length: 16 residues. The V gene's germline CDR1 is SEHNR and CDR2 FQNEAQ (reference sequence). The CDR3 region has the DNA TGTGCCAGCAGCCCACAGGGGACTTCGCCTAACTATGGCTACACCTTC. Translated, it gives CASSPQGTSPNYGYTF.

The chain couples TRBV28 to TRBJ2-7, with D possibly matching TRBD1 (5 bases). Germline V gene lookup returns CDR1 MDHEN and CDR2 SYDVKM. V was trimmed by 5 bases and J by 7 bases, leaving 15 bases between them. CDR3 size: 13 residues. The CDR3 DNA follows: TGTGCCAGCAGTACAGGCCCTGTCAGGGAGCAGTACTTC. This codes for CASSTGPVREQYF.

The V and J genes are TRBV10-3 and TRBJ1-5; D unclear. V gave up 2 bases and J gave up 7 bases, with 9 bases separating them. The CDR3 has 13 amino acids. Germline CDR1 reads ENHRY; CDR2 reads SYGVKD. The CDR3 protein is CAISEVSDQPQHF. The CDR3 DNA sequence: TGTGCCATCAGTGAGGTCAGTGACCAGCCCCAGCATTTT.

The chain recombines TRBV11-2 with TRBJ2-7; 8 nucleotides align to TRBD1. Trimming took 5 bases from V and 6 from J; bases not matched to a gene: 12. Germline CDR1 and CDR2: SGHAT and FQNNGV. There are 15 residues in the CDR3. The CDR3 sequence is CASSTLTGECSEQYF. The DNA for the CDR3 is TGTGCCAGCAGCACTTTGACAGGGGAATGTAGCGAGCAGTACTTC.

The chain uses TRBV5-8 and TRBJ2-1, with TRBD2 matching 7 bases. Germline V gene data show CDR1 as SGHTS and CDR2 as YDEGEE. This CDR3 has 15 residues. J lost 0 bases, V lost 10 bases, and 10 bases had no gene match. DNA of the CDR3: TGTGCCGGCTTGCGGGGGAGATCCTCCTACAATGAGCAGTTCTTC. Residues: CAGLRGRSSYNEQFF.

This sequence joins TRBV9 and TRBJ2-2, with D perhaps matching TRBD2 (5 bases). Germline CDR1 SGDLS, CDR2 YYNGEE. V lost 4 bases, J lost 4 bases, and 17 bases lay in between. This CDR3 has 16 residues. This CDR3 is CASSLGLTRATGELFF. In DNA, the CDR3 is TGTGCCAGCAGCCTAGGACTCACTAGAGCCACCGGGGAGCTGTTTTTT.